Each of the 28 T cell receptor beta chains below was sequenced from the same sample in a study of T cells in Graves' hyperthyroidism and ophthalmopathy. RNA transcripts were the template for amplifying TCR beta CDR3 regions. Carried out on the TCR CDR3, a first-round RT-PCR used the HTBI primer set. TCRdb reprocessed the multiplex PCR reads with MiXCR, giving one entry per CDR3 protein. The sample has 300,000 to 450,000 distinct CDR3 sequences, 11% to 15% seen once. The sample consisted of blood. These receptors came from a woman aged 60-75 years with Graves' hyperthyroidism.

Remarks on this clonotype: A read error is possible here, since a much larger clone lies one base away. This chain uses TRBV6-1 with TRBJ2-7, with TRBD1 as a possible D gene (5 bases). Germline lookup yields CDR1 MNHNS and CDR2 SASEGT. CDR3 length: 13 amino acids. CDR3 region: CASSEWGPYEQCF. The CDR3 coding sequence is TGTGCCAGCAGTGAGTGGGGCCCCTACGAGCAGTGCTTC.

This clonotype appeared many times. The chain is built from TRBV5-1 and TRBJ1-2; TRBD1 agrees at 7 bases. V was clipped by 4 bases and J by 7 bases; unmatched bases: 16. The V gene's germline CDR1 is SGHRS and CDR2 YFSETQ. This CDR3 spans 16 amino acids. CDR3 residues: CASSRNRKTGTAGYTF. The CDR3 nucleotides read TGCGCCAGCAGCCGAAACCGAAAGACAGGGACGGCTGGCTACACCTTC.

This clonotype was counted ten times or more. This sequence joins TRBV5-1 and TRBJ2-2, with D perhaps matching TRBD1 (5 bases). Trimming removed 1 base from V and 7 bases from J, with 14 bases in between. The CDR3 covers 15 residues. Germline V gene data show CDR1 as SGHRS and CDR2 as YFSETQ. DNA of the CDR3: TGCGCCAGCAGCTTGCAGGGATCTGATGGCGGGGAGCTGTTTTTT. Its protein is CASSLQGSDGGELFF.

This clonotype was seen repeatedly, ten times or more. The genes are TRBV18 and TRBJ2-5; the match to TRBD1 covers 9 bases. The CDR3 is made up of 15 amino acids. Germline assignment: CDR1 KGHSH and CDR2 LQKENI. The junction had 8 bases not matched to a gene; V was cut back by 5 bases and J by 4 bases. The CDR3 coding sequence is TGTGCCAGCTCAACATCACAGGGGGCCGGAGAGACCCAGTACTTC. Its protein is CASSTSQGAGETQYF.

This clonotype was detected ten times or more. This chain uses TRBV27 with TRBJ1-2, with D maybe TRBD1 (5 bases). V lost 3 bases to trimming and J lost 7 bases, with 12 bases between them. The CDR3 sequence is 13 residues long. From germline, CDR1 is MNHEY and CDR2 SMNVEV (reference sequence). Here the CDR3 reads CASSFSGLSGYTF. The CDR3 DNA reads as TGTGCCAGCAGTTTTTCAGGGCTGAGTGGCTACACCTTC.

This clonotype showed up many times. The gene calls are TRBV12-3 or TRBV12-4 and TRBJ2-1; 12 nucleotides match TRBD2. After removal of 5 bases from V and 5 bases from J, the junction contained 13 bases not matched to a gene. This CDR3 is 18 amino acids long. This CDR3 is CASSPHTGTSGPDNEQFF. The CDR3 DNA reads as TGTGCCAGCAGTCCCCACACCGGGACTAGCGGGCCGGACAATGAGCAGTTCTTC.

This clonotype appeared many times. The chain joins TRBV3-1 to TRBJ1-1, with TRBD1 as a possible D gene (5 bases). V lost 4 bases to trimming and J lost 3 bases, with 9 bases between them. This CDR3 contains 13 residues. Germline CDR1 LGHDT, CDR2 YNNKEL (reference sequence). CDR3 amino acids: CASSRGAYTEAFF. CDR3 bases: TGTGCCAGCAGCCGGGGCGCGTACACTGAAGCTTTCTTT.

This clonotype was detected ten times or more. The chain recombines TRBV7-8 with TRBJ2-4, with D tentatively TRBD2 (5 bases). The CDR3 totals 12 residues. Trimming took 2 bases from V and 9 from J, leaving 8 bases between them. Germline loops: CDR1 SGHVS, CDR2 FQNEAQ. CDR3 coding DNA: TGTGCCAGCAGCTTAAGCGGTGGCATTCAGTACTTC. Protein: CASSLSGGIQYF.

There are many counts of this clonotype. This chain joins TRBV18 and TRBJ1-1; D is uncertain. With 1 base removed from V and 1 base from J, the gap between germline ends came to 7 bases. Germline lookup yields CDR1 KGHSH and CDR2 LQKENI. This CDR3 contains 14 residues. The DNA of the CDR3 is TGTGCCAGCTCACCACGCGGGCAGAACACTGAAGCTTTCTTT. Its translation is CASSPRGQNTEAFF.

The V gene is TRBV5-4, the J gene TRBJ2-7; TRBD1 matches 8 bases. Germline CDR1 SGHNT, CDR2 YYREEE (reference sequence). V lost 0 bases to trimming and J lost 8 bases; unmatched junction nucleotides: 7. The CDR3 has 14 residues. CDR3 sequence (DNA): TGTGCCAGCAGCTTGGTTGACAGGGGTAACAAGCAGTACTTC. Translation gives CASSLVDRGNKQYF.

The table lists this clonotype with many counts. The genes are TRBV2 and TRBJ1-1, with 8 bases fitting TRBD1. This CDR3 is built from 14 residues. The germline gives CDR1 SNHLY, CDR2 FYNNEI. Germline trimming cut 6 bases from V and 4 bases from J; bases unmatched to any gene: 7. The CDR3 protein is CASSGQGRGTEAFF. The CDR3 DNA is TGTGCCAGCAGCGGACAGGGTAGGGGCACTGAAGCTTTCTTT.

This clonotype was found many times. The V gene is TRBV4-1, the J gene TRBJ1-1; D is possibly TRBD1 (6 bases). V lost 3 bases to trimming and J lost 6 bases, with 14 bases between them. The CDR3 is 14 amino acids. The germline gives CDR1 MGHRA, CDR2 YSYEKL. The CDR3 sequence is CASSHLTGFAEAFF. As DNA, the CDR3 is TGCGCCAGCAGCCACCTTACAGGGTTCGCTGAAGCTTTCTTT.

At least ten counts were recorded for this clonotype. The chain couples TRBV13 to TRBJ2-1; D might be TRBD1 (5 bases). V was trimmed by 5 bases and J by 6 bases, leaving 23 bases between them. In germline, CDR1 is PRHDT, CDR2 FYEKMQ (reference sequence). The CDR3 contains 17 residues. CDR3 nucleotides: TGTGCCAGCAGCCAAGGATTGGGTCAGGGAAAGAGCAATGAGCAGTTCTTC. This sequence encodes CASSQGLGQGKSNEQFF.

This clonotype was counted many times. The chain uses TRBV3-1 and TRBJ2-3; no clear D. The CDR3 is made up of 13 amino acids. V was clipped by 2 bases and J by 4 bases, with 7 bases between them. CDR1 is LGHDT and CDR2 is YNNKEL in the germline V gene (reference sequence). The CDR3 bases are TGTGCCAGCAGCCAAAGAAGTGCAGATACGCAGTATTTT. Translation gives CASSQRSADTQYF.

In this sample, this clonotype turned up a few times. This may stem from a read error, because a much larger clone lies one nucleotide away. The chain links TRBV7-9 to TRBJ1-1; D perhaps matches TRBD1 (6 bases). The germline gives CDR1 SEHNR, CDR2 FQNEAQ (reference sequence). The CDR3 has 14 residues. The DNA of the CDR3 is TGTGCCAGCAGCTACCGGACAGAGAACACTGGAGCTTTCTTT. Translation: CASSYRTENTGAFF.

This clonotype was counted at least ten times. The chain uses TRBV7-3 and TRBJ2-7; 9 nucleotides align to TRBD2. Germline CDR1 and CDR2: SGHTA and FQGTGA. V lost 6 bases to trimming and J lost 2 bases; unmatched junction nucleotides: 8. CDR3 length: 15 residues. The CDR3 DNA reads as TGTGCCAGCAGTGAATATAGCGGGAGAGCCTACGAGCAGTACTTC. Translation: CASSEYSGRAYEQYF.

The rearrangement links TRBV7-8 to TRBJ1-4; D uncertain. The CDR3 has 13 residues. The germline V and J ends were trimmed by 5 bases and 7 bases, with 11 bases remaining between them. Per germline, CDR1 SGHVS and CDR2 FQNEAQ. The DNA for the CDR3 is TGTGCCAGCAGCCCCCGTCTGTTTGAAAAACTGTTTTTT. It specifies CASSPRLFEKLFF.

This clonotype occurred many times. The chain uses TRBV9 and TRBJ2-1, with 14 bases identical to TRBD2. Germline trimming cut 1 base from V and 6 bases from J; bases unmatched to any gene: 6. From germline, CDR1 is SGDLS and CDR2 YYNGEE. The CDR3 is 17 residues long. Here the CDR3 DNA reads TGTGCCAGCAGCGTATCCACCGGGACTAGCGGGAGCAATGAGCAGTTCTTC. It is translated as CASSVSTGTSGSNEQFF.

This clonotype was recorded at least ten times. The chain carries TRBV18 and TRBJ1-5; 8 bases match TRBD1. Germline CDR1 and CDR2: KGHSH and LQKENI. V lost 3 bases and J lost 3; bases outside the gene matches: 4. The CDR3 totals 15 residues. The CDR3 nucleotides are TGTGCCAGCTCACCTCAGGGGGCGAACAATCAGCCCCAGCATTTT. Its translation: CASSPQGANNQPQHF.

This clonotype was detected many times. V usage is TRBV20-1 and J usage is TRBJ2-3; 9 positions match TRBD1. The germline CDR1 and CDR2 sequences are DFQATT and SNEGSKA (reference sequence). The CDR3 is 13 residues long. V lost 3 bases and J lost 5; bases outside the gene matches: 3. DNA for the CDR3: TGCAGTGCTAGGGACAGGGGTAAAGATACGCAGTATTTT. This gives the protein CSARDRGKDTQYF.

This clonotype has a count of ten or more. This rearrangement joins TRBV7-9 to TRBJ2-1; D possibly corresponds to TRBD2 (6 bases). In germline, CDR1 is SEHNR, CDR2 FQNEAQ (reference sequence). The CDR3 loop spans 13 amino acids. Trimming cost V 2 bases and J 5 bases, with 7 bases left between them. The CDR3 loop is CASSLWGDNEQFF. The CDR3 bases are TGTGCCAGCAGCTTATGGGGGGACAATGAGCAGTTCTTC. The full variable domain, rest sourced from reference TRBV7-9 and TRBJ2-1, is DTGVSQNPRHKITKRGQNVTFRCDPISEHNRLYWYRQTLGQGPEFLTYFQNEAQLEKSRLLSDRFSAERPKGSFSTLEIQRTEQGDSAMYLCASSLWGDNEQFFGPGTRLTVL.

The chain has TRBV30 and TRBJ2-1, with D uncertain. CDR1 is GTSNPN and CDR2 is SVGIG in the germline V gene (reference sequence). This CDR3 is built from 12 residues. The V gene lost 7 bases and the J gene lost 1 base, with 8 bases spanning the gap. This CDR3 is CALSLSYNEQFF. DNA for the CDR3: TGTGCCTTATCTTTGTCCTACAATGAGCAGTTCTTC.

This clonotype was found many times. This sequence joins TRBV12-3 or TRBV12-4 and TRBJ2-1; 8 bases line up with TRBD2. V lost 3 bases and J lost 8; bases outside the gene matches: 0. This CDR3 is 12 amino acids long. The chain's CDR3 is CASSFGGDEQFF. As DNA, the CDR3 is TGTGCCAGCAGTTTCGGGGGGGATGAGCAGTTCTTC.

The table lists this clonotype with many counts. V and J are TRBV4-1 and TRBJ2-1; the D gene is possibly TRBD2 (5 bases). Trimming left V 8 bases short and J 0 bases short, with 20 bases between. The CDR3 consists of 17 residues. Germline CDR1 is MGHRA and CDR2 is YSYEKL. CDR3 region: CASAATVVGSSYNEQFF. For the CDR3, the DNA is TGCGCCAGCGCAGCCACGGTTGTAGGGAGCTCCTACAATGAGCAGTTCTTC.

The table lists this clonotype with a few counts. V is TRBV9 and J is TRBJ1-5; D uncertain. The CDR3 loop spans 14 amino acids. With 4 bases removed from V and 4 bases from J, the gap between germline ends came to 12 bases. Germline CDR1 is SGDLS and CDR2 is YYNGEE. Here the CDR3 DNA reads TGTGCCAGCAGCACAGCAGAGCCTAATCAGCCCCAGCATTTT. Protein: CASSTAEPNQPQHF.

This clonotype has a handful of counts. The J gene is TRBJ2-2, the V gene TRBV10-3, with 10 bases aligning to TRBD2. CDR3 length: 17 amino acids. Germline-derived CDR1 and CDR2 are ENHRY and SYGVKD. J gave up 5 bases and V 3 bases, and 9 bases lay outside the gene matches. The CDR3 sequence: CAISDTAGGPGTGELFF. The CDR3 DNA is TGTGCCATCAGTGATACAGCGGGAGGGCCGGGGACCGGGGAGCTGTTTTTT.

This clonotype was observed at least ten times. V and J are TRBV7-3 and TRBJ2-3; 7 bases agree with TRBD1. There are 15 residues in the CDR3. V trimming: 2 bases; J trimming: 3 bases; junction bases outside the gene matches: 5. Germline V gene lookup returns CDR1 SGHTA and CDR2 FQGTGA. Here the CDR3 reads CASSLGDSNTDTQYF. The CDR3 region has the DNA TGTGCCAGCAGCTTAGGGGACAGCAATACAGATACGCAGTATTTT.

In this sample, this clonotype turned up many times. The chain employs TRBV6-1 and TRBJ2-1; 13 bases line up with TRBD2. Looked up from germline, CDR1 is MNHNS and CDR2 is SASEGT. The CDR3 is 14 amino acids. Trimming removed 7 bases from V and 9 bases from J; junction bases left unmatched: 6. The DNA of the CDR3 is TGTGCCAGCATAACTAGCGGGAGGGCCAGTGAGCAGTTCTTC. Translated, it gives CASITSGRASEQFF.